What follows are 27 T cell receptor beta chains derived from one specimen sequenced in a study of T cell clonotyping in hematopoietic cell transplantation. Sequenced by immunoSEQ multiplex PCR; TCRdb stores in-frame clones only, minus some. This table holds under 10,000 clones, roughly 90% found once. Specimen: PBMCs, collected 180 days after allogeneic stem cell transplant. The receptors stem from a human patient who had an allogeneic stem cell transplant, so the T cells may come from the graft donor. The donor label of this sample is uncertain. Some clones in this sample may be carry-over from other donors' samples.

The chain recombines TRBV5-6 with TRBJ1-1, with TRBD1 matching over 9 bases. The V gene end was trimmed by 3 bases and the J gene end by 1 base; junction bases not matched to a gene: 7. The CDR3 totals 16 residues. Germline CDR1 is SGHDT and CDR2 is YYEEEE. This chain's CDR3 is CASSWGGGQGNTEAFF. The CDR3 nucleotides are TGTGCCAGCAGCTGGGGAGGGGGACAGGGGAACACTGAAGCTTTCTTT.

This chain uses TRBV29-1 with TRBJ1-2; TRBD1 might be the D (6 bases). CDR1 SQVTM and CDR2 ANQGSEA come from the germline V gene. The CDR3 is 13 amino acids. V was shortened by 5 bases and J by 5 bases, with 15 bases between the two germline ends. The CDR3, as DNA: TGCAGCGTTAGGGACACGACTCGGTATGGCTACACCTTC. It is translated as CSVRDTTRYGYTF.

A few counts support this clone. This chain uses TRBV10-1 with TRBJ2-1; a weak D match, TRBD2 (5 bases). Per germline, CDR1 WNHNN and CDR2 SYGVQD (reference sequence). This CDR3 has 14 amino acids. V dropped 5 bases and J dropped 0 bases, with 8 bases sitting between them. The CDR3 nucleotides are TGCGCCAGCAGTAGCGGTGACTCCTACAATGAGCAGTTCTTC. It specifies CASSSGDSYNEQFF.

V and J are TRBV7-9 and TRBJ2-5; 12 bases line up with TRBD1. The junction had 7 bases not matched to a gene; V was cut back by 5 bases and J by 6 bases. The CDR3 runs to 15 residues. Looked up from germline, CDR1 is SEHNR and CDR2 is FQNEAQ (reference sequence). CDR3 DNA: TGTGCCAGCAGCAGTGGGACAGGGGGCGCGAAGACCCAGTACTTC. It codes for CASSSGTGGAKTQYF.

The CDR3: CASSTGQSYYEQYF. The DNA of the CDR3 is TGCGCCAGCAGCACCGGACAGTCCTACTACGAGCAGTACTTC. The genes are TRBV5-1 and TRBJ2-7; perhaps TRBD1 as D (6 bases). CDR1 is SGHRS, CDR2 YFSETQ, per germline. V lost 4 bases and J lost 3, with 14 bases in between. CDR3 length equals 14 residues.

This sequence joins TRBV7-9 and TRBJ2-7; perhaps TRBD1 as D (6 bases). The CDR3 totals 17 residues. Trimming removed 4 bases at V and 2 bases at J, with 21 bases between. Germline V gene sequence: CDR1 SEHNR, CDR2 FQNEAQ (reference sequence). The CDR3 coding sequence is TGTGCCAGCAGCTCGAGACTACGGACAGACAACCCCTACGAGCAGTACTTC. This translates into CASSSRLRTDNPYEQYF. Full variable domain (rest looked up from reference TRBV7-9 and TRBJ2-7): DTGVSQNPRHKITKRGQNVTFRCDPISEHNRLYWYRQTLGQGPEFLTYFQNEAQLEKSRLLSDRFSAERPKGSFSTLEIQRTEQGDSAMYLCASSSRLRTDNPYEQYFGPGTRLTVT.

In DNA form, the CDR3 reads TGTGCCAGCAGCCCACGTGGGTTAGGTGATGCCGGGGAGCTGTTTTTT. Amino acid sequence: CASSPRGLGDAGELFF. This rearrangement joins TRBV7-8 to TRBJ2-2; no reliable D call. Germline CDR1 reads SGHVS; CDR2 reads FQNEAQ. V lost 5 bases to trimming and J lost 6 bases, with 19 bases between them. The CDR3 is 16 residues long. The entire variable domain, with the rest obtained from reference TRBV7-8 and TRBJ2-2, is as follows: GAGVSQSPRYKVAKRGQDVALRCDPISGHVSLFWYQQALGQGPEFLTYFQNEAQLDKSGLPSDRFFAERPEGSVSTLKIQRTQQEDSAVYLCASSPRGLGDAGELFFGEGSRLTVL.

CDR3 coding DNA: TGCGCCAGCAGCTTCACCCTGGAGACCCAGTACTTC. This sequence encodes CASSFTLETQYF. The chain has TRBV5-1 and TRBJ2-5, with D unclear. CDR3 size: 12 residues. Germline CDR1 and CDR2: SGHRS and YFSETQ. V was cut by 2 bases and J by 5 bases, with 7 bases left in between.

The J gene is TRBJ1-5, the V gene TRBV18; 7 bases line up with TRBD1. Germline V lookup: CDR1 KGHSH, CDR2 LQKENI. Germline trimming cut 3 bases from V and 2 bases from J; bases unmatched to any gene: 1. This CDR3 is built from 14 residues. CDR3 sequence: CASSPTGGNQPQHF. The CDR3 nucleotides are TGTGCCAGCTCACCTACAGGGGGCAATCAGCCCCAGCATTTT.

J is TRBJ1-5 and V is TRBV5-6; tentative D call: TRBD1 (6 bases). Looked up from germline, CDR1 is SGHDT and CDR2 is YYEEEE. This CDR3 is built from 16 residues. The V and J ends lost 4 bases and 0 bases respectively, with 14 bases between them. The CDR3 nucleotides read TGTGCCAGCAGCAAAGGGGGGGGTAATAGCAATCAGCCCCAGCATTTT. Protein sequence: CASSKGGGNSNQPQHF.

The chain employs TRBV6-6 and TRBJ2-7; D tentatively reads TRBD1 or TRBD2 (5 bases each). Trimming cost V 5 bases and J 1 base, with 15 bases left between them. From germline, CDR1 is MNHNY and CDR2 SVGAGI (reference sequence). This CDR3 is built from 15 residues. This CDR3 is CASSGDARRSYEQYF. The CDR3 nucleotides read TGTGCCAGCAGTGGGGACGCCCGAAGGTCCTACGAGCAGTACTTC.

V usage is TRBV5-1 and J usage is TRBJ1-4; D perhaps matches TRBD1 (5 bases). The germline V gene has CDR1 SGHRS and CDR2 YFSETQ. There are 15 residues in the CDR3. V lost 0 bases and J lost 5, with 11 bases in between. The CDR3: CASSLAVGVNEKLFF. The CDR3 bases are TGCGCCAGCAGCTTGGCGGTAGGGGTAAATGAAAAACTGTTTTTT.

This clone was seen more than once but under ten times. The chain is built from TRBV5-6 and TRBJ1-2, with D tentatively TRBD1 (6 bases). Trimming cost V 3 bases and J 4 bases, with 10 bases left between them. From germline, CDR1 is SGHDT and CDR2 YYEEEE. This CDR3 has 13 residues. The CDR3 nucleotides are TGTGCCAGCAGCTCGGGACAAGCCTATGGCTACACCTTC. It yields the protein CASSSGQAYGYTF.

The chain recombines TRBV19 with TRBJ1-1; tentatively, D is TRBD1 (6 bases). V lost 4 bases and J lost 0, with 12 bases in between. This CDR3 is built from 15 residues. Germline CDR1 is LNHDA and CDR2 is SQIVND (reference sequence). The CDR3 nucleotides are TGTGCCAGTAGTACCCTGACAGGTATGAACACTGAAGCTTTCTTT. Its protein product is CASSTLTGMNTEAFF.

This sequence joins TRBV6-5 and TRBJ2-7, with 9 bases fitting TRBD1. The CDR3 is made up of 15 amino acids. V trimming: 0 bases; J trimming: 5 bases; junction bases outside the gene matches: 5. The germline CDR1 and CDR2 sequences are MNHEY and SVGAGI. CDR3 bases: TGTGCCAGCAGTTACTCGGGCAGACAGGGGGACGAGCAGTACTTC. Protein product: CASSYSGRQGDEQYF.

V is TRBV11-3 and J is TRBJ2-3; D is uncertain. Germline CDR1 SGHNT, CDR2 YENEEA. The ends were cut back, 1 base at V and 2 bases at J, with 4 bases in the middle. This CDR3 spans 13 amino acids. CDR3 region: CASSLGPTDTQYF. The CDR3 nucleotides are TGTGCCAGCAGCTTAGGGCCCACAGATACGCAGTATTTT.

This chain uses TRBV15 with TRBJ1-2; 8 bases fit TRBD1. Looked up from germline, CDR1 is LNHNV and CDR2 is YYDKDF (reference sequence). The CDR3 runs to 13 residues. V was clipped by 11 bases and J by 3 bases; unmatched bases: 8. The CDR3 protein is CAVRQGHDYGYTF. CDR3 sequence (DNA): TGTGCCGTCCGACAGGGGCATGACTATGGCTACACCTTC.

This chain's CDR3 is CAWSNGSGREQYF. Here the CDR3 DNA reads TGTGCCTGGAGTAATGGTTCTGGGCGCGAGCAGTACTTC. The rearrangement joins TRBV30 to TRBJ2-7; no firm D call. Trimming left V 2 bases short and J 6 bases short, with 14 bases between. Germline-derived CDR1 and CDR2 are GTSNPN and SVGIG (reference sequence). The CDR3 contains 13 residues.

The rearrangement links TRBV7-6 to TRBJ1-1; D ambiguous. Trimming stripped 2 bases from V and 4 bases from J, with 11 bases between. The CDR3 length is 14 residues. CDR1 is SGHVS and CDR2 is FNYEAQ in the germline V gene. CDR3 region: CASSLRPGGTEAFF. The CDR3, as DNA: TGTGCCAGCAGCTTAAGGCCTGGAGGCACTGAAGCTTTCTTT.

V gene TRBV11-2 combines with J gene TRBJ1-1; tentative D call: TRBD1 (5 bases). CDR1 is SGHAT and CDR2 is FQNNGV in the germline V gene. This CDR3 has 18 residues. Trimming removed 2 bases from V and 1 base from J, with 20 bases in between. The DNA of the CDR3 is TGTGCCAGCAGCTTATTATGGGGACGGCAGAGCAAGAACACTGAAGCTTTCTTT. Its translation: CASSLLWGRQSKNTEAFF.

This clone was seen more than once but under ten times. V gene TRBV30 combines with J gene TRBJ1-3, with D unresolved. Germline CDR1 GTSNPN, CDR2 SVGIG (reference sequence). V dropped 3 bases and J dropped 0 bases, with 12 bases sitting between them. The CDR3 has 15 amino acids. CDR3 DNA: TGTGCCTGGAGAAGGGAAGCGGCCTCTGGAAACACCATATATTTT. Amino acids: CAWRREAASGNTIYF.

The chain links TRBV7-2 to TRBJ2-5; D might be TRBD2 (7 bases). CDR3 length: 17 amino acids. CDR1 and CDR2 from the germline V gene are SGHTA and FQGNSA. V was shortened by 3 bases and J by 6 bases, with 23 bases between the two germline ends. In DNA form, the CDR3 reads TGTGCCAGCAGCTTGGGGGAGGGGGGCGTCCTCCGGCAGACCCAGTACTTC. Encoded protein: CASSLGEGGVLRQTQYF. Supplemented by reference TRBV7-2 and TRBJ2-5, the full variable domain reads GAGVSQSPSNKVTEKGKDVELRCDPISGHTALYWYRQSLGQGLEFLIYFQGNSAPDKSGLPSDRFSAERTGGSVSTLTIQRTQQEDSAVYLCASSLGEGGVLRQTQYFGPGTRLLVL.

The chain combines TRBV19 with TRBJ2-3; D may be TRBD1 (5 bases). In germline, CDR1 is LNHDA, CDR2 SQIVND (reference sequence). The CDR3 extends over 14 amino acids. V gave up 4 bases and J gave up 1 base, with 9 bases separating them. The CDR3 spells CASSKGLRTDTQYF. CDR3 coding DNA: TGTGCCAGTAGTAAGGGGCTGCGCACAGATACGCAGTATTTT.

V usage is TRBV28 and J usage is TRBJ1-2; no clear D. Germline CDR1 and CDR2: MDHEN and SYDVKM. The V gene lost 11 bases and the J gene lost 5 bases, with 15 bases spanning the gap. The CDR3 has 12 amino acids. CDR3 loop: CAGSGSSYGYTF. In DNA, the CDR3 is TGTGCCGGATCAGGATCTAGTTATGGCTACACCTTC.

This chain connects TRBV5-1 to TRBJ1-6; D is ambiguous. There are 14 residues in the CDR3. Germline CDR1 reads SGHRS; CDR2 reads YFSETQ. Trimming shortened V by 1 base and J by 7 bases, and 9 bases separated the two germline ends. The CDR3 bases are TGCGCCAGCAGCTTGCTCGGTGACAATTCACCCCTCCACTTT. Translated: CASSLLGDNSPLHF.

The chain combines TRBV21-1 with TRBJ2-7. TRBV21-1 is reported as a pseudogene. There are 15 residues in the CDR3. Written as DNA, the CDR3 is TGTGCCAGCATAGAAAGATATGGAATGACCTACGAGCAGTACTTC. This codes for CASIERYGMTYEQYF.

This chain joins TRBV9 and TRBJ1-1; perhaps TRBD1 as D (5 bases). Germline V gene sequence: CDR1 SGDLS, CDR2 YYNGEE. This CDR3 spans 14 amino acids. V was cut by 2 bases and J by 1 base, with 9 bases left in between. The CDR3 DNA sequence: TGTGCCAGCAGCGTGGGAGGGGAGAACACTGAAGCTTTCTTT. As protein: CASSVGGENTEAFF.